This TCR beta chain was captured in a study of T-cell memory formation after mild COVID-19. This clonotype was seen a few times. TCRdb redid the calling of the 5' RACE reads with MiXCR, one entry per CDR3 protein. The sample lists approximately 350,000 distinct CDR3 sequences, 10% to 15% occurring once. Trimming took off 1 base at V and 0 bases at J, with 13 bases between the two ends. Per germline, CDR1 SGHTA and CDR2 FQGNSA. This CDR3 comprises 17 residues. This chain uses TRBV7-2 with TRBJ1-5; no definite D call. The receptor's source is a man younger than 35 who had mild COVID-19 (a few samples of this study predate the infection). Cell type and time point are not known. Sequenced material: PBMCs or a T cell subset sorted from them (not recorded which). The CDR3 loop is CASSLGGYGYSNQPQHF. The CDR3 coding sequence is TGTGCCAGCAGCTTAGGAGGGTATGGCTATAGCAATCAGCCCCAGCATTTT.